Listed below are T cell receptor beta chains from one sample, sequenced in a study of T cells in Graves' hyperthyroidism and ophthalmopathy. TCRdb re-analysed the multiplex PCR reads in MiXCR, keeping a single row per CDR3 protein. The data hold about 210,000 distinct CDR3 sequences, with roughly 18% observed a single time. What was sequenced was blood. The receptors stem from a man aged 50-59 years with Graves' hyperthyroidism. The CDR3 runs from the conserved cysteine through the conserved F or W. The D gene is left open where the match is weak. Clone size is not always given. Where it is, it says once, few, many or a class for expanded clones.

cdr3_length	clone_size	v_call	j_call	d_call	cdr3_aa	cdr3_nt
16	many	TRBV11-2	TRBJ2-7	TRBD1	CASSLDWRDRHDEQYF	TGTGCCAGCAGCTTAGATTGGCGGGACAGGCACGACGAGCAGTACTTC
16	few	TRBV19	TRBJ1-1	-	CASSIPKAAGNTEAFF	TGTGCCAGTAGTATACCGAAGGCAGCCGGAAACACTGAAGCTTTCTTT
13	-	TRBV27	TRBJ1-2	-	CASSPSMVGGYTF	TGTGCCAGCAGTCCCAGTATGGTTGGTGGCTACACCTTC
16	few	TRBV5-1	TRBJ2-7	TRBD1	CASSVGPGGVKYEQYF	TGCGCCAGCAGCGTCGGCCCAGGGGGCGTAAAATACGAGCAGTACTTC
12	many	TRBV7-9	TRBJ2-1	-	CASSPMGNEQFF	TGTGCCAGCAGCCCCATGGGCAATGAGCAGTTCTTC
14	few	TRBV10-3	TRBJ2-3	-	CAIRSMTNTDTQYF	TGTGCCATCAGATCGATGACTAACACAGATACGCAGTATTTT
16	many	TRBV20-1	TRBJ2-7	TRBD2	CSASYSGGSSPYEQYF	TGCAGTGCTAGTTACTCCGGCGGGAGTTCCCCCTACGAGCAGTACTTC
14	-	TRBV5-8	TRBJ2-3	-	CASSLFPITDTQYF	TGTGCCAGCAGCTTGTTCCCCATCACAGATACGCAGTATTTT
14	many	TRBV7-8	TRBJ2-5	-	CASSQSGQTKTQYF	TGTGCCAGCAGCCAGTCGGGACAAACGAAGACCCAGTACTTC
15	many	TRBV10-3	TRBJ2-1	-	CAISNLASSYNEQFF	TGTGCCATCAGTAACCTAGCTAGCTCCTACAATGAGCAGTTCTTC
18	few	TRBV4-1	TRBJ2-2	TRBD2	CASSQAPGLAGVGGELFF	TGCGCCAGCAGCCAAGCCCCGGGACTAGCGGGAGTTGGCGGGGAGCTGTTTTTT
14	-	TRBV6-2/TRBV6-3	TRBJ1-5	TRBD1	CASSYTGVWQPQHF	TGTGCCAGCAGTTACACAGGGGTCTGGCAGCCCCAGCATTTT
11	many	TRBV29-1	TRBJ1-1	-	CSVVVNTEAFF	TGCAGCGTTGTAGTGAACACTGAAGCTTTCTTT
16	many	TRBV12-3/TRBV12-4	TRBJ2-3	TRBD1	CASSPHRQGKEDTQYF	TGTGCCAGCAGTCCCCACAGACAGGGAAAGGAGGATACGCAGTATTTT
17	few	TRBV2	TRBJ2-7	TRBD2	CASSVLPGLAGAYEQYF	TGTGCCAGCAGTGTTCTACCGGGACTAGCGGGGGCCTACGAGCAGTACTTC
14	-	TRBV5-4	TRBJ2-5	-	CASSSRGSGETQYF	TGTGCCAGCAGCTCCCGTGGGTCGGGAGAGACCCAGTACTTC
13	few	TRBV12-3/TRBV12-4	TRBJ1-4	-	CASSGFWNEKLFF	TGTGCCAGTTCCGGGTTTTGGAATGAAAAACTGTTTTTT
16	-	TRBV7-2	TRBJ2-3	-	CASSLALEDLKDTQYF	TGTGCCAGCAGCTTAGCGCTAGAGGATCTTAAGGATACGCAGTATTTT
14	few	TRBV12-3/TRBV12-4	TRBJ2-1	TRBD2	CASSLRPGLGEQFF	TGTGCCAGCAGTTTAAGGCCGGGACTAGGGGAGCAGTTCTTC
13	many	TRBV5-1	TRBJ1-1	-	CASSLEGWTEAFF	TGCGCCAGCAGCTTGGAGGGGTGGACTGAAGCTTTCTTT
13	few	TRBV5-5	TRBJ2-7	-	CASSFLGVQEQYF	TGTGCCAGCAGCTTTCTGGGAGTGCAGGAGCAGTACTTC
14	few	TRBV5-1	TRBJ2-2	-	CASSQGIDTGELFF	TGCGCCAGCAGCCAAGGGATTGACACCGGGGAGCTGTTTTTT
14	many	TRBV3-1	TRBJ1-1	TRBD1	CASSHGQGVTEAFF	TGTGCCAGCAGCCACGGACAGGGGGTGACTGAAGCTTTCTTT
14	many	TRBV6-1	TRBJ2-2	TRBD1	CASSRTGSTGELFF	TGTGCCAGCAGTCGGACAGGGAGCACCGGGGAGCTGTTTTTT
14	few	TRBV5-1	TRBJ2-6	-	CASSSGTGANVLTF	TGCGCCAGCAGCTCCGGGACAGGGGCCAACGTCCTGACTTTC
12	many	TRBV2	TRBJ1-2	-	CASSGQAYGYTF	TGTGCCAGCAGCGGGCAGGCCTATGGCTACACCTTC
14	-	TRBV12-5	TRBJ2-7	-	CASGLSTGFYEQYF	TGTGCTAGTGGTTTGTCTACAGGGTTCTACGAGCAGTACTTC
13	many	TRBV7-3	TRBJ1-1	-	CASANGVNTEAFF	TGTGCCAGCGCCAACGGAGTTAACACTGAAGCTTTCTTT
14	few	TRBV20-1	TRBJ2-3	-	CSAQRGVSTDTQYF	TGCAGTGCTCAAAGGGGGGTTAGCACAGATACGCAGTATTTT
14	many	TRBV2	TRBJ1-2	-	CASSAGQLGERYTF	TGTGCCAGCAGTGCGGGGCAGCTGGGCGAGCGCTACACCTTC
13	many	TRBV28	TRBJ2-7	TRBD1	CASSNRGSYEQYF	TGTGCCAGCAGTAACAGGGGATCCTACGAGCAGTACTTC
14	many	TRBV7-2	TRBJ2-3	TRBD1	CASRQQGGTDTQYF	TGTGCCAGCAGACAACAGGGGGGCACAGATACGCAGTATTTT
14	many	TRBV2	TRBJ2-7	TRBD2	CASSGGTRANQQYF	TGTGCCAGCAGTGGAGGGACTAGGGCCAACCAGCAGTACTTC
15	few	TRBV5-1	TRBJ2-7	TRBD1	CASSPLDRISYEQYF	TGCGCCAGCAGCCCTTTGGACAGGATCTCCTACGAGCAGTACTTC
18	-	TRBV15	TRBJ2-7	-	CATSRGKGLPGVVREQYF	TGTGCCACCAGCAGAGGGAAGGGCCTCCCGGGAGTAGTTCGCGAGCAGTACTTC
13	many	TRBV2	TRBJ2-2	-	CASSEEVNGELFF	TGTGCCAGCAGTGAAGAGGTTAACGGGGAGCTGTTTTTT
13	-	TRBV29-1	TRBJ2-7	-	CSVEDTGFNEQYF	TGCAGCGTTGAAGACACAGGGTTTAACGAGCAGTACTTC
11	-	TRBV4-1	TRBJ1-1	-	CASSGTHEAFF	TGCGCCAGCAGCGGGACACACGAAGCTTTCTTT
14	-	TRBV20-1	TRBJ2-7	-	CSARTGTVTYEQYF	TGCAGTGCCAGAACCGGGACGGTGACCTACGAGCAGTACTTC
14	few	TRBV2	TRBJ1-1	-	CASSRRGVNTEAFF	TGTGCCAGCAGTCGACGGGGTGTGAACACTGAAGCTTTCTTT
15	-	TRBV4-1	TRBJ2-1	TRBD2	CASSLRGGTYNEQFF	TGCGCCAGCAGCCTTCGGGGGGGAACCTACAATGAGCAGTTCTTC
16	many	TRBV11-3	TRBJ2-1	TRBD1	CASSLGAGGLWDEQFF	TGTGCCAGCAGCTTAGGCGCAGGGGGCCTTTGGGATGAGCAGTTCTTC
13	-	TRBV5-1	TRBJ2-7	-	CASSGLSSYEQYF	TGCGCCAGCAGCGGCCTATCGTCCTACGAGCAGTACTTC
13	-	TRBV28	TRBJ1-2	TRBD1	CASSLDRANGYTF	TGTGCCAGCAGTTTAGACAGGGCAAATGGCTACACCTTC
15	-	TRBV4-1	TRBJ2-5	-	CASSQGVGLGETQYF	TGCGCCAGCAGCCAAGGGGTGGGCCTCGGGGAGACCCAGTACTTC
16	-	TRBV28	TRBJ1-2	TRBD1	CASSLWIAGGDYGYTF	TGTGCCAGCAGTTTATGGATAGCAGGGGGCGACTATGGCTACACCTTC
15	few	TRBV19	TRBJ2-2	-	CASSYAGLSTGELFF	TGTGCCAGTAGTTACGCGGGACTGAGCACCGGGGAGCTGTTTTTT
15	many	TRBV7-9	TRBJ1-2	TRBD1	CASSQIRDRSYGYTF	TGTGCCAGCAGCCAGATCCGGGACAGGAGCTATGGCTACACCTTC